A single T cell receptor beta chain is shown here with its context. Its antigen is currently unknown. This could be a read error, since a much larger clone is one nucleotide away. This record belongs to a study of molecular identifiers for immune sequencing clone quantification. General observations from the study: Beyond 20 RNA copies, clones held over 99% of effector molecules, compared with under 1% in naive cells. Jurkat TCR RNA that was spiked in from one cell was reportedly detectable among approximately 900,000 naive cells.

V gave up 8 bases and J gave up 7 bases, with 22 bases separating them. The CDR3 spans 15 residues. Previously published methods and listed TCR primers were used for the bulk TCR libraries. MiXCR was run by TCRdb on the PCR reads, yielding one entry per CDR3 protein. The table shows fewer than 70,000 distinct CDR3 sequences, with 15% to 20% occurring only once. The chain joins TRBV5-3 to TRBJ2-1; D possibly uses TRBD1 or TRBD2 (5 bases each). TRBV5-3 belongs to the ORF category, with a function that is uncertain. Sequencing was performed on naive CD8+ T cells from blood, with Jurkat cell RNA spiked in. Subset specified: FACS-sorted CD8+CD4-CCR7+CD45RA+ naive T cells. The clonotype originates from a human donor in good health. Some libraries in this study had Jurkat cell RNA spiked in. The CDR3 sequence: CASYPGAGNFNEQFF. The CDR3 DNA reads TGTGCCAGCTACCCCGGGGCAGGGAATTTTAATGAGCAGTTCTTC.